A selection of T cell receptor beta chains follows, all from one sample in a study of cytomegalovirus exposure and HLA in healthy donors. Produced via immunoSEQ multiplex PCR; TCRdb's table is partial and in-frame only. Of 150,000 or so clones listed, roughly 80% are singletons. The material sequenced was PBMCs. The receptors come from a female donor in good health and CMV-seronegative. Both conserved end residues are part of each CDR3. D genes are given only for firm matches. The size entry is marked missing in some rows and otherwise reads once, few, many or a size class.

D gene: .
clone size: once
J gene: TRBJ2-7
V gene: TRBV5-6
CDR3 protein: CASSFLGRGSSYEQYF
CDR3 DNA: TGTGCCAGCAGCTTTTTAGGACGGGGAAGCTCCTACGAGCAGTACTTC

D gene: .
clone size: .
J gene: TRBJ2-2
V gene: TRBV28
CDR3 protein: CASSPPRGSTGELFF
CDR3 DNA: TGTGCCAGCAGCCCCCCGCGGGGATCCACCGGGGAGCTGTTTTTT

D gene: .
clone size: .
J gene: TRBJ2-5
V gene: TRBV7-2
CDR3 protein: CASSSPRLQETQYF
CDR3 DNA: TGTGCCAGCAGTTCCCCAAGACTGCAAGAGACCCAGTACTTC

D gene: TRBD1
clone size: .
J gene: TRBJ2-7
V gene: TRBV7-6
CDR3 protein: CASSLAGTGNYEQYF
CDR3 DNA: TGTGCCAGCAGCTTAGCTGGGACAGGGAACTACGAGCAGTACTTC

D gene: TRBD1
clone size: .
J gene: TRBJ1-5
V gene: TRBV6-6
CDR3 protein: CASSYWDRGNQPQHF
CDR3 DNA: TGTGCCAGCAGTTACTGGGACAGGGGCAATCAGCCCCAGCATTTT

D gene: TRBD1
clone size: .
J gene: TRBJ2-5
V gene: TRBV6-1
CDR3 protein: CASSVNRGSAETQYF
CDR3 DNA: TGTGCCAGCAGTGTTAACAGGGGGTCGGCAGAGACCCAGTACTTC

D gene: .
clone size: .
J gene: TRBJ2-3
V gene: TRBV6-1
CDR3 protein: CASSSSRDTQYF
CDR3 DNA: TGTGCCAGCAGTTCTAGCAGAGATACGCAGTATTTT

D gene: TRBD1
clone size: once
J gene: TRBJ1-1
V gene: TRBV10-2
CDR3 protein: CASRNDRGRLTQDDTEAFF
CDR3 DNA: TGCGCCAGCAGGAATGACAGGGGCCGATTGACCCAGGATGACACTGAAGCTTTCTTT

D gene: .
clone size: .
J gene: TRBJ2-3
V gene: TRBV30
CDR3 protein: CAWSFSTRQNQYF
CDR3 DNA: TGTGCCTGGAGTTTCTCGACCCGACAGAATCAGTATTTT

D gene: TRBD2
clone size: once
J gene: TRBJ2-3
V gene: TRBV29-1
CDR3 protein: CSLTSGSGADTQYF
CDR3 DNA: TGCAGCCTAACTAGCGGGAGCGGGGCAGATACGCAGTATTTT

D gene: .
clone size: .
J gene: TRBJ1-4
V gene: TRBV5-6
CDR3 protein: CASSLTGGYDNEKLFF
CDR3 DNA: TGTGCCAGCAGCTTGACTGGGGGGTATGATAATGAAAAACTGTTTTTT

D gene: .
clone size: .
J gene: TRBJ1-3
V gene: TRBV4-1
CDR3 protein: CASSQDGGAGNTIYF
CDR3 DNA: TGCGCCAGCAGCCAAGACGGGGGAGCCGGAAACACCATATATTTT

D gene: .
clone size: few
J gene: TRBJ1-1
V gene: TRBV25-1
CDR3 protein: CASTPAGEYSEAFF
CDR3 DNA: TGTGCCAGCACCCCCGCGGGGGAATACTCTGAAGCTTTCTTT

D gene: .
clone size: .
J gene: TRBJ2-7
V gene: TRBV7-9
CDR3 protein: CASSLSQGARYEQYF
CDR3 DNA: TGTGCCAGCAGCTTATCGCAGGGTGCTAGGTACGAGCAGTACTTC

D gene: .
clone size: few
J gene: TRBJ1-2
V gene: TRBV30
CDR3 protein: CAWSVPGPYGYTF
CDR3 DNA: TGTGCCTGGAGTGTACCGGGTCCTTATGGCTACACCTTC

D gene: .
clone size: .
J gene: TRBJ2-7
V gene: TRBV19
CDR3 protein: CASSPPEVDEQYF
CDR3 DNA: TGTGCCAGTAGCCCTCCAGAGGTCGACGAGCAGTACTTC

D gene: TRBD2
clone size: .
J gene: TRBJ2-1
V gene: TRBV2
CDR3 protein: CASSWTRDEQFF
CDR3 DNA: TGTGCCAGCAGTTGGACTAGAGATGAGCAGTTCTTC

D gene: TRBD1
clone size: .
J gene: TRBJ1-2
V gene: TRBV5-4
CDR3 protein: CASSSSGTGGGGYTF
CDR3 DNA: TGTGCCAGCAGCTCGTCTGGGACAGGAGGTGGTGGCTACACCTTC

D gene: .
clone size: .
J gene: TRBJ2-3
V gene: TRBV4-1
CDR3 protein: CASSPRPGTDTQYF
CDR3 DNA: TGCGCCAGCAGCCCCCGACCAGGTACAGATACGCAGTATTTT

D gene: .
clone size: .
J gene: TRBJ1-6
V gene: TRBV4-1
CDR3 protein: CASSLDRPSSYNSPLHF
CDR3 DNA: TGCGCCAGCAGCCTCGACAGGCCGAGCTCCTATAATTCACCCCTCCACTTT

D gene: .
clone size: .
J gene: TRBJ2-1
V gene: TRBV19
CDR3 protein: CASRSYSYNEQFF
CDR3 DNA: TGTGCCAGTAGGAGCTACTCCTACAATGAGCAGTTCTTC

D gene: .
clone size: .
J gene: TRBJ2-1
V gene: TRBV7-9
CDR3 protein: CASSSFSRGGSLVVNEQFF
CDR3 DNA: TGTGCCAGCAGCTCATTTTCTCGTGGGGGGTCCCTAGTAGTAAATGAGCAGTTCTTC

D gene: .
clone size: .
J gene: TRBJ2-2
V gene: TRBV30
CDR3 protein: CAWSEGGGWHGELFF
CDR3 DNA: TGTGCCTGGAGTGAAGGTGGGGGCTGGCACGGGGAGCTGTTTTTT

D gene: .
clone size: once
J gene: TRBJ1-2
V gene: TRBV18
CDR3 protein: CASSPTQEGGYTF
CDR3 DNA: TGTGCCAGCTCACCCACACAGGAGGGCGGCTACACCTTC

D gene: TRBD1
clone size: .
J gene: TRBJ2-5
V gene: TRBV5-1
CDR3 protein: CASSWDFTGAETQYF
CDR3 DNA: TGCGCCAGCAGCTGGGATTTTACAGGGGCAGAGACCCAGTACTTC

D gene: TRBD2
clone size: .
J gene: TRBJ2-1
V gene: TRBV9
CDR3 protein: CASSVYGRDYNEQFF
CDR3 DNA: TGTGCCAGCAGCGTATACGGGAGGGACTACAATGAGCAGTTCTTC

D gene: TRBD1
clone size: .
J gene: TRBJ2-5
V gene: TRBV30
CDR3 protein: CAWSGSGTGEYF
CDR3 DNA: TGTGCCTGGAGTGGCTCCGGGACAGGGGAGTACTTC

D gene: .
clone size: .
J gene: TRBJ2-5
V gene: TRBV27
CDR3 protein: CASSLRVDFQETQYF
CDR3 DNA: TGTGCCAGCAGTTTAAGAGTAGACTTTCAAGAGACCCAGTACTTC

D gene: TRBD1
clone size: few
J gene: TRBJ2-3
V gene: TRBV11-1
CDR3 protein: CASRPGGWTPSPAGTQYF
CDR3 DNA: TGTGCCAGCAGACCAGGGGGCTGGACCCCCTCGCCGGCGGGTACGCAGTATTTT

D gene: .
clone size: .
J gene: TRBJ1-3
V gene: TRBV9
CDR3 protein: CASSVAPGRDSGNTIYF
CDR3 DNA: TGTGCCAGCAGCGTAGCTCCAGGGCGAGACTCTGGAAACACCATATATTTT

D gene: .
clone size: few
J gene: TRBJ2-1
V gene: TRBV6-5
CDR3 protein: CASWRVWDEQFF
CDR3 DNA: TGTGCCAGCTGGAGGGTCTGGGATGAGCAGTTCTTC

D gene: TRBD2
clone size: .
J gene: TRBJ2-5
V gene: TRBV4-1
CDR3 protein: CASSSSSGGQETQYF
CDR3 DNA: TGCGCCAGCAGTAGCTCTAGCGGGGGCCAAGAGACCCAGTACTTC

D gene: .
clone size: .
J gene: TRBJ1-3
V gene: TRBV7-3
CDR3 protein: CASSAGLYSGNTIYF
CDR3 DNA: TGTGCCAGCAGCGCAGGACTGTACTCTGGAAACACCATATATTTT

D gene: TRBD1
clone size: .
J gene: TRBJ2-5
V gene: TRBV10-1
CDR3 protein: CASSDSGTGGAFSTETQYF
CDR3 DNA: TGCGCCAGCAGTGATTCCGGGACAGGGGGCGCTTTTTCCACAGAGACCCAGTACTTC

D gene: TRBD1
clone size: .
J gene: TRBJ1-1
V gene: TRBV7-2
CDR3 protein: CASSPGQSNTEAFF
CDR3 DNA: TGTGCCAGCAGCCCGGGACAGTCGAACACTGAAGCTTTCTTT

D gene: TRBD1
clone size: .
J gene: TRBJ1-4
V gene: TRBV10-1
CDR3 protein: CASLGTGGPASTNEKLFF
CDR3 DNA: TGCGCCAGCTTGGGGACAGGGGGTCCCGCCTCAACTAATGAAAAACTGTTTTTT

D gene: .
clone size: few
J gene: TRBJ1-2
V gene: TRBV6-5
CDR3 protein: CASSYDRSGYTF
CDR3 DNA: TGTGCCAGCAGTTACGACAGAAGCGGCTACACCTTC

D gene: TRBD1
clone size: .
J gene: TRBJ1-3
V gene: TRBV29-1
CDR3 protein: CSVDSRQGAGNTIYF
CDR3 DNA: TGCAGCGTTGACTCTCGTCAGGGGGCTGGAAACACCATATATTTT

D gene: .
clone size: once
J gene: TRBJ1-6
V gene: TRBV6-6
CDR3 protein: CASSVEFNSPLHF
CDR3 DNA: TGTGCCAGCAGCGTTGAGTTTAATTCACCCCTCCACTTT

D gene: .
clone size: .
J gene: TRBJ2-3
V gene: TRBV5-4
CDR3 protein: CASTRVGTDTQYF
CDR3 DNA: TGTGCCAGCACCAGGGTTGGCACAGATACGCAGTATTTT

D gene: TRBD1
clone size: .
J gene: TRBJ1-2
V gene: TRBV6-1
CDR3 protein: CASSEAGQVNYGYTF
CDR3 DNA: TGTGCCAGCAGTGAAGCCGGACAGGTGAACTATGGCTACACCTTC

D gene: .
clone size: .
J gene: TRBJ1-2
V gene: TRBV5-1
CDR3 protein: CASRPGTADYGYTF
CDR3 DNA: TGCGCCAGCAGACCGGGAACAGCCGACTATGGCTACACCTTC

D gene: .
clone size: .
J gene: TRBJ2-1
V gene: TRBV4-1
CDR3 protein: CASSLSGTLNEQFF
CDR3 DNA: TGCGCCAGCAGCCTTTCCGGGACACTGAATGAGCAGTTCTTC